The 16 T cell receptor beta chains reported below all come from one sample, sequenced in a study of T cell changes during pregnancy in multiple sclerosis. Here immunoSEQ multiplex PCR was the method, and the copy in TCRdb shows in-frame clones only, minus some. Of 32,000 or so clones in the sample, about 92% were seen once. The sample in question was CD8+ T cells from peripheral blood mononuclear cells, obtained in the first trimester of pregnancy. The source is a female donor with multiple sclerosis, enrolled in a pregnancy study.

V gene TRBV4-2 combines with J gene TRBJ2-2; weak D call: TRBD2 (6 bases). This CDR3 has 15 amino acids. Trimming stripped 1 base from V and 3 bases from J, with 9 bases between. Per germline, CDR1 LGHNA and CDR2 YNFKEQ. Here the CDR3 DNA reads TGTGCCAGCAGCCAAGGACTAGATCACACCGGGGAGCTGTTTTTT. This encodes CASSQGLDHTGELFF.

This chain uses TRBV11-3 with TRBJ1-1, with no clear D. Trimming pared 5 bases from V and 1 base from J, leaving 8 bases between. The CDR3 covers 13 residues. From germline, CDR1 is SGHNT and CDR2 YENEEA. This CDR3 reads CASSPTPNTEAFF. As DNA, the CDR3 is TGTGCCAGCAGCCCAACACCGAACACTGAAGCTTTCTTT.

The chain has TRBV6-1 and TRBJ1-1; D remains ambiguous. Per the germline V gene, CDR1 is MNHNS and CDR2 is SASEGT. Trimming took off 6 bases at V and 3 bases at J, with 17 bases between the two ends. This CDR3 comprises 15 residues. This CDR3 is CASRHSGVLDTEAFF. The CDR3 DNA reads TGTGCCAGCAGACACTCGGGAGTCTTGGACACTGAAGCTTTCTTT.

The CDR3 spells CSARRGDTQYF. CDR3 DNA sequence: TGCAGTGCTAGGCGGGGAGATACGCAGTATTTT. The chain employs TRBV20-1 and TRBJ2-3; the D gene is possibly TRBD2 (6 bases). The V gene's germline CDR1 is DFQATT and CDR2 SNEGSKA (reference sequence). There are 11 residues in the CDR3. V lost 3 bases, J lost 5 bases, and 6 bases lay in between.

As DNA, the CDR3 is TGTGCCAGTAGTCGAGATAACAGGGTGAACACTGAAGCTTTCTTT. Protein: CASSRDNRVNTEAFF. The gene calls are TRBV19 and TRBJ1-1; TRBD1 might be the D (6 bases). The CDR3 extends over 15 amino acids. The germline V gene encodes CDR1 LNHDA and CDR2 SQIVND (reference sequence). Trimming removed 5 bases at V and 0 bases at J, with 13 bases between.

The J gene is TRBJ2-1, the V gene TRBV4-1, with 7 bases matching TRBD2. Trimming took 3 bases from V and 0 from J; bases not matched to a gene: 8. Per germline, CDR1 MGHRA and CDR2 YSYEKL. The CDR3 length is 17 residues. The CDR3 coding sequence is TGCGCCAGCAGCCAGCGGAGGCTAGCGGACTCCTACAATGAGCAGTTCTTC. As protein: CASSQRRLADSYNEQFF.

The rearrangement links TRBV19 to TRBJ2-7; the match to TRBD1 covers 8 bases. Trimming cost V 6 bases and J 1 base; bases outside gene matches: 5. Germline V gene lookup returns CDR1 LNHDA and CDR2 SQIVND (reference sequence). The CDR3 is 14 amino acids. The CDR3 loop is CASSIRGPSYEQYF. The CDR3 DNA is TGTGCCAGTAGCATCAGGGGGCCTTCCTACGAGCAGTACTTC.

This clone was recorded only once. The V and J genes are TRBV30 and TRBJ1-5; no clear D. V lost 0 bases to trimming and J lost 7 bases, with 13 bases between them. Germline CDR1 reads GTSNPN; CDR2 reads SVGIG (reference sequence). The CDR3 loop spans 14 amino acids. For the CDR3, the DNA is TGTGCCTGGAGTGTAGGAGGGCCGGGCCAGCCCCAGCATTTT. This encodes CAWSVGGPGQPQHF.

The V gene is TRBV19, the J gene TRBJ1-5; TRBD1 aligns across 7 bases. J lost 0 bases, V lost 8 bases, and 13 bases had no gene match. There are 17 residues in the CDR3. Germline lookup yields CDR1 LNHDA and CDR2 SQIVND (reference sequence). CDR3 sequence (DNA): TGTGCCAGTCTTGGGGAACAGGGGATGTATAGCAATCAGCCCCAGCATTTT. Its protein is CASLGEQGMYSNQPQHF.

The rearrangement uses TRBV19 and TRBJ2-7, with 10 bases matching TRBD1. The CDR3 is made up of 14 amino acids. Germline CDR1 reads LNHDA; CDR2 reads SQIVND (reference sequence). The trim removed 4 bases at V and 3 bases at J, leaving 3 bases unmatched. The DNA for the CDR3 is TGTGCCAGTAGTAGCCGGGACAGGGGCTACGAGCAGTACTTC. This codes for CASSSRDRGYEQYF.

The CDR3 DNA reads TGTGCCAGTAGTATACAGGGGGCTGTCAAAAACATTCAGTACTTC. It translates to CASSIQGAVKNIQYF. J is TRBJ2-4 and V is TRBV19, with 8 nucleotides matching TRBD1. Germline CDR1 reads LNHDA; CDR2 reads SQIVND (reference sequence). Trimming took 2 bases from V and 3 from J; bases not matched to a gene: 3. This CDR3 is 15 amino acids long.

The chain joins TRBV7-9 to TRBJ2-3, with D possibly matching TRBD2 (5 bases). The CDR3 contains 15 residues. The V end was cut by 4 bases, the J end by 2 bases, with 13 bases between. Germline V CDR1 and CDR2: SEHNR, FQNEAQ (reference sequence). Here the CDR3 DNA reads TGTGCCAGCAGCTCCCCGACGGGAACCACAGATACGCAGTATTTT. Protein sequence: CASSSPTGTTDTQYF.

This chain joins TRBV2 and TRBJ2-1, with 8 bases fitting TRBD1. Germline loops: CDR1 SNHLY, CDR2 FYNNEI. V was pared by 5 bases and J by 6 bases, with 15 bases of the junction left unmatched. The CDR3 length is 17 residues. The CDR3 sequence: CASSSDSDRGMVNEQFF. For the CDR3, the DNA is TGTGCCAGCAGTTCCGATTCCGACAGGGGCATGGTCAATGAGCAGTTCTTC.

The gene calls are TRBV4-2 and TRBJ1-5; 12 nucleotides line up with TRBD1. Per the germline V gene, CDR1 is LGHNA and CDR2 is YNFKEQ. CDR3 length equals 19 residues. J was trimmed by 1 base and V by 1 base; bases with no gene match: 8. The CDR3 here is CASSQGGTGGAESNQPQHF. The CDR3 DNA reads TGTGCCAGCAGCCAAGGGGGGACAGGGGGCGCCGAAAGCAATCAGCCCCAGCATTTT.

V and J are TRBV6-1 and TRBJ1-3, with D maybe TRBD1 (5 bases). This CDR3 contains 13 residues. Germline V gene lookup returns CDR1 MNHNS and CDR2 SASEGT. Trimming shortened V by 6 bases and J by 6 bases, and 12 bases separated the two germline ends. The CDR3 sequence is CASRGLNINTIYF. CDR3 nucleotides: TGTGCCAGCAGGGGACTTAACATAAACACCATATATTTT.

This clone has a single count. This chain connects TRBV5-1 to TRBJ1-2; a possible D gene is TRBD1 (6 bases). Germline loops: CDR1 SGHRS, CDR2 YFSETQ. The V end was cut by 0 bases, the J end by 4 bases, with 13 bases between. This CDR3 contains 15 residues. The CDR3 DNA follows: TGCGCCAGCAGCTTGGCTGTACAGGGTAGCTATGGCTACACCTTC. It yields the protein CASSLAVQGSYGYTF.